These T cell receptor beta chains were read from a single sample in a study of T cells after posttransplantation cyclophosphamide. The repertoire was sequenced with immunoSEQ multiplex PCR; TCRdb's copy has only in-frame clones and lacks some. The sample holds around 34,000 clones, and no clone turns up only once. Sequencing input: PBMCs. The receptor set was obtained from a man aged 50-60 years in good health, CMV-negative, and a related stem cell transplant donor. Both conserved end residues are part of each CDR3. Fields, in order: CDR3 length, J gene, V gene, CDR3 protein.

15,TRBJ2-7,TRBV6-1,CASSAYGTGVYEQYF
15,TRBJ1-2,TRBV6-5,CASSYWARQGSGYTF
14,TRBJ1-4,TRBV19,CGASSTGDNEKLFF
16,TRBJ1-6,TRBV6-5,CASSYGRGGTNSPLHF
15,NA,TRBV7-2,CASSIGQAFSYEQYF
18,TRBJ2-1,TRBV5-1,CASSETTLGLLSYNEQFF
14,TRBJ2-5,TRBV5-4,CASSSQGAKETQYF
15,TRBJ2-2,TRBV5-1,CASSFRQANTGELFF
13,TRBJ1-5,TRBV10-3,CAISTESDQPQHF
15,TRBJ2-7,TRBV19,CASSPGLAGGYEQYF
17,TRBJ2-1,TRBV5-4,CASRGGTSGKVPNEQFF
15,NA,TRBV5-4,CASSGRLAGTYEQYF
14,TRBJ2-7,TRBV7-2,CASSLQTGDGEQYF
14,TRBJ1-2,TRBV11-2,CASSLVGGAGGYTF
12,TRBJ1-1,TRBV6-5,CASSRQNTEAFF
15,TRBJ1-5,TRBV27,CASSSLDAGEQPQHF
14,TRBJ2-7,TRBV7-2,CASSSQGAMYEQYF
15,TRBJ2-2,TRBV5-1,CASTGQGIGTGELFF
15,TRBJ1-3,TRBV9,CASSTRQGSGNTIYF
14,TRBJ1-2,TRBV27,CASSTSDRPGGYTF
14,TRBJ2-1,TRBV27,CASTPLGGNNEQFF
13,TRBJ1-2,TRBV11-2,CASSLNRANGYTF
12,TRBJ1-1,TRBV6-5,CASSGGNTEAFF
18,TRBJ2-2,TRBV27,CASSLFGTSGRAAGELFF
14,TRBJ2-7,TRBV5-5,CASSLGLADYEQYF
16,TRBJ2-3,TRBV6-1,CASSERASGGTDTQYF
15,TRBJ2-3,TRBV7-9,CASSPGTSGSDTQYF
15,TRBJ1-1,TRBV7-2,CASSLPTGKDTEAFF
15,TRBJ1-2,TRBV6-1,CASSETTTGVYGYTF
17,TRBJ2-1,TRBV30,CAWISGRVGDFYNEQFF
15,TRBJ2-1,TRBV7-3,CASSILAGEYNEQFF
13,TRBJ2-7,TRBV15,CATSRDTRIEQYF
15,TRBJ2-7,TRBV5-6,CASSLASVGADEQYF
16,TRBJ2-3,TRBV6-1,CASSEQGLASTDTQYF
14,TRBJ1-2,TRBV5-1,CASSPDDRNYGYTF
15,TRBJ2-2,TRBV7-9,CASSLSGQNTGELFF
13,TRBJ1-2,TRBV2,CASSEAGGGGYTF
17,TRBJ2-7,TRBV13,CASSPRRDRGTPYEQYF
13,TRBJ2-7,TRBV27,CASSWRPSYEQYF
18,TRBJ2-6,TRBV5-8,CASSFPGRQISGANVLTF
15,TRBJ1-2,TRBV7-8,CASSPEVTVGYGYTF
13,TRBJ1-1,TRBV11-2,CASSLRQGYEAFF
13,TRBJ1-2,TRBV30,CAWSVSQNYGYTF
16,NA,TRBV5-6,CASSFPGTGVRYEQYF
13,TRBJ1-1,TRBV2,CASRESAYTEAFF
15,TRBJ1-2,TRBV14,CASSQDLFQVYGYTF
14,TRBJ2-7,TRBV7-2,CASSLGTRGVEQYF
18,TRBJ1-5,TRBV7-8,CASSLRASGGYSNQPQHF
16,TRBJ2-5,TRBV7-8,CASSFSRQTGQETQYF
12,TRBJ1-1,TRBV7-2,CASSSTGNEAFF
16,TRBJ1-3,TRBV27,CASSFSAGEIGNTIYF
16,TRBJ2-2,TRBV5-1,CASSISGGANTGELFF
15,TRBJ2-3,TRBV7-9,CASKRTGLGADTQYF